This T cell receptor beta chain appears in the sequencing data of a study of T-cell memory formation after mild COVID-19. This clonotype turned up a few times. Its matching antigen is unknown. Study observations and caveats: Pre-infection memory contained some responding clones, which suggested that cross-reactive memory had joined. Balance between CD4 and CD8 was seen in clones contracting day 15 to 85, and a CD4+ lean was seen in later expanders. Contracting CD8+ clones were enriched in EMRA, CD4+ mainly in CM and EM.

5'RACE with constant-segment primers yielded barcoded, UMI-tagged TCR alpha and TCR beta cDNA libraries. Via MiXCR, TCRdb re-called the 5' RACE reads, giving one row per CDR3 protein. The repertoire holds some 340,000 distinct CDR3 sequences, with about an eighth as singletons. There are 17 residues in the CDR3. Looked up from germline, CDR1 is SGHTA and CDR2 is FQGTGA. Germline trimming cut 5 bases from V and 6 bases from J; bases unmatched to any gene: 15. The specimen was PBMCs or a T cell subset sorted from them (not recorded which). This receptor was taken from a man between 18 and 35 years old who had mild COVID-19 (a few samples of this study predate the infection). Cell type and time point are not known. This chain links TRBV7-3 with TRBJ2-7; 11 positions agree with TRBD2. The CDR3 DNA sequence: TGTGCCAGCAGCATTTCCGGGACTAGCGGACCCACGGGCGAGCAGTACTTC. It yields the protein CASSISGTSGPTGEQYF.